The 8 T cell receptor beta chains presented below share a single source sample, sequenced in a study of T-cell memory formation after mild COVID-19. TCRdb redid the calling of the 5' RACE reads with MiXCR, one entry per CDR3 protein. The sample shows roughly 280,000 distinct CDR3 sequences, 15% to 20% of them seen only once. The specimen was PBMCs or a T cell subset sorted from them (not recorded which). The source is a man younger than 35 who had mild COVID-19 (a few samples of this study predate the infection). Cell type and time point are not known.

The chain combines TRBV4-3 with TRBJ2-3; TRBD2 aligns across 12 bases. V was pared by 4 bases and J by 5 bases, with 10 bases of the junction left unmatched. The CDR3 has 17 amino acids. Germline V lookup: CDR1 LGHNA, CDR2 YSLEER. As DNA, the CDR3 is TGCGCCAGCAGCCCCAAGGAAACTAGCGGGGGGATAGATACGCAGTATTTT. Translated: CASSPKETSGGIDTQYF.

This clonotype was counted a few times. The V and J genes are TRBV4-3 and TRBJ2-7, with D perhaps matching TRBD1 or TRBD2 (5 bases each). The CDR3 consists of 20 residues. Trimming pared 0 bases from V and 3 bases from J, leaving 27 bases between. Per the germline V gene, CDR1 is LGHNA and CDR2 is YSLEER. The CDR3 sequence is CASSQDPARSHRLGVYEQYF. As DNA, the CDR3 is TGCGCCAGCAGCCAAGATCCCGCCAGATCCCACAGGCTGGGGGTCTACGAGCAGTACTTC.

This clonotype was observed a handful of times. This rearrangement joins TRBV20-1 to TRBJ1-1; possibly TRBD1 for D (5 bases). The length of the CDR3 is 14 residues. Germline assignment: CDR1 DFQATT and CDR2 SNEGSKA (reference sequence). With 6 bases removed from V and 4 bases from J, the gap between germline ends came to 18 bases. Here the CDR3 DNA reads TGCAGTGCCATACAGGAAGTGTACGGCACTGAAGCTTTCTTT. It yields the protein CSAIQEVYGTEAFF.

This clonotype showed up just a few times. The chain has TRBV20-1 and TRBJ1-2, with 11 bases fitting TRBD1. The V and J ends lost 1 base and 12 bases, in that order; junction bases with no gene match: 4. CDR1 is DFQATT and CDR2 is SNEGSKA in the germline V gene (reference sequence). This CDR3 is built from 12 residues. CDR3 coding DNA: TGCAGTGCTAGAGGGGACAGGGGGTTACACACCTTC. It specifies CSARGDRGLHTF.

The chain's CDR3 is CASSVRDRGSGANVLTF. The CDR3 DNA reads as TGTGCCAGCAGCGTCCGGGACAGGGGATCTGGGGCCAACGTCCTGACTTTC. V usage is TRBV14 and J usage is TRBJ2-6, with 10 nucleotides matching TRBD1. The CDR3 totals 17 residues. Unmatched junction bases numbered 5, after V lost 5 bases and J lost 1 base. CDR1 is SGHDN, CDR2 FVKESK, per germline.

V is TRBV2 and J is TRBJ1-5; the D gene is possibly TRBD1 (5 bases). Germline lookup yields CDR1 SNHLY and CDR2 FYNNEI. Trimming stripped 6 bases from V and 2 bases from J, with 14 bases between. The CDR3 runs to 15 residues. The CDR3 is CASRKNLQGNQPQHF. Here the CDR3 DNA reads TGTGCCAGCAGAAAAAACCTACAGGGCAATCAGCCCCAGCATTTT.

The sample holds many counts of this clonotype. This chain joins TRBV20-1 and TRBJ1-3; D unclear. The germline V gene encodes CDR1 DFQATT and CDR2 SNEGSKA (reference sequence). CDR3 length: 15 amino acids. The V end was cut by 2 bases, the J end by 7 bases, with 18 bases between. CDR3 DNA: TGCAGTGCTAGACCCGACGGGGAGTGGCGCAACACCATATATTTT. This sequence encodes CSARPDGEWRNTIYF.

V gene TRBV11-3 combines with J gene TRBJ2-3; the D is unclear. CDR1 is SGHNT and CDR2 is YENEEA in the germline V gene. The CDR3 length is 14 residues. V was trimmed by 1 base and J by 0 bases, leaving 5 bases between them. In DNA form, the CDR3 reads TGTGCCAGCAGCTTAGCCCTCAGCACAGATACGCAGTATTTT. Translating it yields CASSLALSTDTQYF.